This entry lists 9 T cell receptor beta chains sequenced from one sample in a study of shared clonotypes between healthy human individuals. Sequencing used immunoSEQ multiplex PCR; TCRdb keeps in-frame clones, though not all of them. The table shows 980,000 or so clones, with about 80% occurring only once. Sequences were obtained from memory CD4+ T cells sorted from blood. The subset was: CD45RA-negative fraction. The receptors were sampled from a man in his late teens or twenties in good health.

This chain links TRBV10-2 with TRBJ1-1; D gene uncertain. The germline V gene has CDR1 WSHSY and CDR2 SAAADI. Trimming stripped 4 bases from V and 1 base from J, with 7 bases between. This CDR3 is built from 13 residues. Here the CDR3 DNA reads TGCGCCAGCAGTGGGCAGTCGAACACTGAAGCTTTCTTT. Encoded protein: CASSGQSNTEAFF.

The chain is built from TRBV2 and TRBJ2-7, with D unresolved. This CDR3 has 13 amino acids. V was shortened by 3 bases and J by 3 bases, with 9 bases between the two germline ends. Germline V gene lookup returns CDR1 SNHLY and CDR2 FYNNEI. The CDR3 is CASSDAGIYEQYF. The CDR3 nucleotides read TGTGCCAGCAGTGATGCAGGTATCTACGAGCAGTACTTC.

The V and J genes are TRBV7-9 and TRBJ2-7, with TRBD2 as a possible D gene (7 bases). The CDR3 has 15 residues. Germline assignment: CDR1 SEHNR and CDR2 FQNEAQ (reference sequence). Deletions cut 2 bases from V and 3 bases from J, with 14 bases between. The CDR3 here is CASSLTGGDVYEQYF. The CDR3, as DNA: TGTGCCAGCAGCTTAACGGGGGGCGACGTCTACGAGCAGTACTTC.

This clone showed up just a few times. V gene TRBV28 combines with J gene TRBJ1-1, with 7 nucleotides matching TRBD1. CDR1 and CDR2 (germline): MDHEN, SYDVKM. CDR3 length equals 15 residues. V was pared by 2 bases and J by 3 bases, with 6 bases of the junction left unmatched. The CDR3 sequence: CASSLGRGLYTEAFF. The CDR3 DNA follows: TGTGCCAGCAGTTTAGGTAGGGGGCTATACACTGAAGCTTTCTTT.

This clone was found a few times. The genes are TRBV5-1 and TRBJ1-2; 7 bases fit TRBD1. V trimming: 0 bases; J trimming: 3 bases; junction bases outside the gene matches: 5. The CDR3 covers 15 residues. CDR1 is SGHRS, CDR2 YFSETQ, per germline. CDR3 sequence: CASSLDEGAYYGYTF. In DNA, the CDR3 is TGCGCCAGCAGCTTGGACGAGGGGGCGTACTATGGCTACACCTTC.

This sequence joins TRBV6-6 and TRBJ2-7; the match to TRBD1 covers 7 bases. Germline V gives CDR1 MNHNY, CDR2 SVGAGI (reference sequence). CDR3 length: 14 amino acids. V trimming: 7 bases; J trimming: 1 base; junction bases outside the gene matches: 7. The CDR3 sequence is CASTRTGRSYEQYF. The CDR3 coding sequence is TGTGCCAGCACCAGGACAGGACGATCCTACGAGCAGTACTTC.

V gene TRBV7-2 combines with J gene TRBJ2-5; either TRBD1 or TRBD2 may supply D (5 bases each). The V gene's germline CDR1 is SGHTA and CDR2 FQGNSA. Trimming shortened V by 5 bases and J by 1 base, and 8 bases separated the two germline ends. The CDR3 covers 13 residues. The CDR3 sequence: CASSPGTQETQYF. The CDR3 nucleotides read TGTGCCAGCAGCCCCGGGACCCAAGAGACCCAGTACTTC.

The CDR3 is CASSLVGSQPQHF. The CDR3 DNA is TGTGCCAGCAGCTTAGTTGGGAGTCAGCCCCAGCATTTT. V usage is TRBV7-8 and J usage is TRBJ1-5, with D uncertain. Germline V lookup: CDR1 SGHVS, CDR2 FQNEAQ. This CDR3 is built from 13 residues. V was shortened by 1 base and J by 6 bases, with 7 bases between the two germline ends.

The chain has TRBV10-2 and TRBJ2-7, with D perhaps matching TRBD1 or TRBD2 (5 bases each). Germline CDR1 is WSHSY and CDR2 is SAAADI. The CDR3 is 13 amino acids. V lost 7 bases and J lost 2, with 12 bases in between. The CDR3 DNA follows: TGCGCCAGCAAGCAAGGGGAGACCTACGAGCAGTACTTC. Translation: CASKQGETYEQYF.